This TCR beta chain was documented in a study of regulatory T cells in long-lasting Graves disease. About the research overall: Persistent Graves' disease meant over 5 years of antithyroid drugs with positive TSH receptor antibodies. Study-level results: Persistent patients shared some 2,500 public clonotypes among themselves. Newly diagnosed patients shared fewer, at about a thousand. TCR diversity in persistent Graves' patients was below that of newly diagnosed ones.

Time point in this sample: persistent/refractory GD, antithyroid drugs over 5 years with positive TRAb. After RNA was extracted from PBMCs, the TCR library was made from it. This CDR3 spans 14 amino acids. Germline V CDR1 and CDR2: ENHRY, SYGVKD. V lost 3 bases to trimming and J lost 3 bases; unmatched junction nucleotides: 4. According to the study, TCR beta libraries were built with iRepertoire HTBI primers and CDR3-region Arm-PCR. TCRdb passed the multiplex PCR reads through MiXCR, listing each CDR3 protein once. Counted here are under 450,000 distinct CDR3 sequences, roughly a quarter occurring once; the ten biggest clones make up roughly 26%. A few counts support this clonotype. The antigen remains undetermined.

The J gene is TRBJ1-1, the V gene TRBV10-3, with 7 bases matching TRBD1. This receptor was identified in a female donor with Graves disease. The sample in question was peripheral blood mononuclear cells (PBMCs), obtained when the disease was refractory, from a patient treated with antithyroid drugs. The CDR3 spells CAISEEGADTEAFF. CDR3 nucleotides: TGTGCCATCAGTGAAGAGGGGGCAGACACTGAAGCTTTCTTT.